Sequencing of this T cell receptor (beta chain) was carried out in a study of shared clonotypes between healthy human individuals. The CDR3 spans 14 residues. Per germline, CDR1 PRHDT and CDR2 FYEKMQ (reference sequence). V lost 5 bases and J lost 4, with 14 bases in between. Naive CD8 cells comprised CD45RO-negative, CCR7-positively selected cells, excluding terminally differentiated effector memory CD45RA+ cells. Using immunoSEQ multiplex PCR, the repertoire was profiled, and TCRdb retains in-frame clones only, with some absent. The data show some 2.1 million clones, 93% seen once. Study observations and caveats: Unshared clonotypes carried lower generation probabilities than those common to all four donors.

Note on this clone: The antigen is unknown.

Material: naive CD8+ T cells from PBMCs. V usage is TRBV13 and J usage is TRBJ2-5, with a tentative D call TRBD1 (5 bases). This TCR was sampled from a man between 18 and 29 years old in good health. Some clones in this sample may be carry-over from other donors' samples. CDR3: CASSETDFGETQYF. The DNA for the CDR3 is TGTGCCAGCAGCGAGACAGATTTTGGAGAGACCCAGTACTTC.